Below are 30 T cell receptor beta chains sequenced from a single sample in a study of T cells after posttransplantation cyclophosphamide. Data came from immunoSEQ multiplex PCR; TCRdb stores just in-frame clones and leaves some out. The sample presents 20,000 to 25,000 clones, none singletons. The sequencing sample was made of PBMCs. The receptors originated from a woman aged 55 to 70 in good health, CMV-negative, and a related stem cell transplant donor.

This clone has a count of ten or more. V gene TRBV6-5 combines with J gene TRBJ1-2, with 9 bases matching TRBD1. Germline trimming cut 6 bases from V and 8 bases from J; bases unmatched to any gene: 10. CDR3 length: 14 amino acids. CDR1 and CDR2 from the germline V gene are MNHEY and SVGAGI. Written as DNA, the CDR3 is TGTGCCAGCAGAACCGGACAGGGGTATGGCGGCTACACCTTC. Translation gives CASRTGQGYGGYTF.

The CDR3 DNA follows: TGTGCCAGCAGCCAGGGGTCTAGGGGGACCCAAGAGACCCAGTACTTC. It codes for CASSQGSRGTQETQYF. This chain connects TRBV11-3 to TRBJ2-5; tentatively, D is TRBD1 (6 bases). From germline, CDR1 is SGHNT and CDR2 YENEEA. The CDR3 has 16 residues. The V end lost 5 bases, the J end lost 1 base, and 17 bases lay between the germline ends.

This clone was counted a few times. The chain links TRBV27 to TRBJ2-2; a possible D gene is TRBD1 (6 bases). Trimming left V 5 bases short and J 6 bases short, with 13 bases between. The CDR3 contains 14 residues. The germline V gene encodes CDR1 MNHEY and CDR2 SMNVEV (reference sequence). CDR3 loop: CASSAQGSAGELFF. CDR3 nucleotide sequence: TGTGCCAGCAGTGCCCAGGGGTCCGCCGGGGAGCTGTTTTTT.

Many counts were recorded for this clone. CDR3 protein: CASSETSGGRGTQYF. CDR3 in DNA: TGTGCCAGCAGCGAGACTAGCGGGGGGCGAGGGACCCAGTACTTC. This chain joins TRBV9 and TRBJ2-5; 13 bases map to TRBD2. V shed 3 bases, J shed 7 bases, and the junction held 6 bases outside the gene matches. This CDR3 comprises 15 residues. Germline V gene sequence: CDR1 SGDLS, CDR2 YYNGEE.

The chain combines TRBV12-5 with TRBJ2-5; 9 bases line up with TRBD2. The CDR3 sequence is 15 residues long. The J segment lost 5 bases and the V segment lost 1 base, leaving 5 bases of the junction unmatched. Germline V gene lookup returns CDR1 LGHNT and CDR2 FRNRAP. CDR3 sequence reads: CASGLGLAGPETQYF. CDR3 sequence (DNA): TGTGCTAGTGGTTTGGGGCTAGCGGGACCGGAGACCCAGTACTTC.

This clone was counted many times. The V and J genes are TRBV4-1 and TRBJ1-4; D may be TRBD1 (5 bases). V was pared by 6 bases and J by 11 bases, with 16 bases between. Germline V gives CDR1 MGHRA, CDR2 YSYEKL. This CDR3 spans 13 amino acids. The CDR3 DNA reads TGCGCCAGCAGTCCCTCCCAGGGTCCGAAACTGTTTTTT. It yields the protein CASSPSQGPKLFF.

The chain joins TRBV5-4 to TRBJ2-7; 7 bases fit TRBD1. Germline V gives CDR1 SGHNT, CDR2 YYREEE (reference sequence). CDR3 length: 14 amino acids. The V gene end was trimmed by 4 bases and the J gene end by 1 base; junction bases not matched to a gene: 5. In nucleotides, the CDR3 is TGTGCCAGCAGCCTCTCGGGACAGTCCTACGAGCAGTACTTC. Translation gives CASSLSGQSYEQYF.

In this sample, this clone turned up many times. The chain has TRBV27 and TRBJ2-2; 10 bases match TRBD1. Unmatched junction bases numbered 8, after V lost 2 bases and J lost 5 bases. This CDR3 region has 17 residues. Germline assignment: CDR1 MNHEY and CDR2 SMNVEV (reference sequence). CDR3 in amino acids: CASSLTPGQGITGELFF. CDR3 nucleotides: TGTGCCAGCAGTTTAACCCCGGGACAGGGGATAACCGGGGAGCTGTTTTTT.

The sample holds many counts of this clone. The chain carries TRBV6-1 and TRBJ1-5; 9 nucleotides line up with TRBD1. The V gene end was trimmed by 5 bases and the J gene end by 7 bases; junction bases not matched to a gene: 3. The length of the CDR3 is 13 residues. Germline V gene data show CDR1 as MNHNS and CDR2 as SASEGT. The CDR3: CASSRTGEQPQHF. The CDR3, as DNA: TGTGCCAGCAGTAGGACAGGGGAGCAGCCCCAGCATTTT.

This clone was counted at least ten times. This chain links TRBV6-5 with TRBJ1-2; D is ambiguous. The CDR3 sequence is 14 residues long. CDR1 is MNHEY, CDR2 SVGAGI, per germline. V shed 3 bases and J shed 3 bases, with 11 bases lying between them. CDR3 sequence reads: CASSYSAGDYGYTF. CDR3 bases: TGTGCCAGCAGTTATTCCGCAGGCGACTATGGCTACACCTTC.

This clone was detected only a few times. V usage is TRBV9 and J usage is TRBJ2-5, with 8 bases matching TRBD2. V shed 2 bases and J 4 bases; nucleotides not matched to a gene: 7. Germline CDR1 reads SGDLS; CDR2 reads YYNGEE. The CDR3 loop spans 15 amino acids. The CDR3: CASSVSGGIRETQYF. The CDR3 DNA follows: TGTGCCAGCAGCGTGTCGGGGGGGATTCGAGAGACCCAGTACTTC.

The chain joins TRBV29-1 to TRBJ2-7; the D is unclear. This CDR3 has 13 residues. Trimming pared 3 bases from V and 6 bases from J, leaving 15 bases between. Germline V gene sequence: CDR1 SQVTM, CDR2 ANQGSEA. Written as DNA, the CDR3 is TGCAGCGTTGAGGGCCCCCCGAAAGGCGAGCAGTACTTC. It specifies CSVEGPPKGEQYF.

This clone was seen many times. In nucleotides, the CDR3 is TGCGCCAGCAGCTCAGGAGGGGTGGGAGAGCAGTACTTC. Translated, it gives CASSSGGVGEQYF. The chain recombines TRBV5-1 with TRBJ2-7; D is possibly TRBD2 (6 bases). V was trimmed by 3 bases and J by 7 bases, leaving 14 bases between them. Germline assignment: CDR1 SGHRS and CDR2 YFSETQ. The CDR3 consists of 13 residues.

This clone has ten or more counts. CDR3 sequence reads: CASSALRGGTEAFF. DNA for the CDR3: TGCGCCAGCAGCGCCCTCCGGGGAGGCACTGAAGCTTTCTTT. The chain employs TRBV5-1 and TRBJ1-1; D is unclear. This CDR3 comprises 14 residues. Germline values: CDR1 SGHRS, CDR2 YFSETQ. V was cut by 4 bases and J by 4 bases, with 14 bases left in between. The variable domain in full, with the rest retrieved from reference TRBV5-1 and TRBJ1-1, is KAGVTQTPRYLIKTRGQQVTLSCSPISGHRSVSWYQQTPGQGLQFLFEYFSETQRNKGNFPGRFSGRQFSNSRSEMNVSTLELGDSALYLCASSALRGGTEAFFGQGTRLTVV.

Many counts were recorded for this clone. The chain employs TRBV6-5 and TRBJ1-1; a weak D match, TRBD1 (6 bases). Germline assignment: CDR1 MNHEY and CDR2 SVGAGI. CDR3 length equals 15 residues. V shed 2 bases and J shed 4 bases, with 14 bases lying between them. In DNA form, the CDR3 reads TGTGCCAGCAGTTACGGACAGATCATAGGCACTGAAGCTTTCTTT. Encoded protein: CASSYGQIIGTEAFF.

There are many counts of this clone. The rearrangement uses TRBV19 and TRBJ2-3; TRBD2 might be the D (5 bases). This CDR3 is 14 amino acids long. V lost 3 bases and J lost 2, with 9 bases in between. Germline V gene lookup returns CDR1 LNHDA and CDR2 SQIVND (reference sequence). For the CDR3, the DNA is TGTGCCAGTAGTATTGGACTCCCCACAGATACGCAGTATTTT. Its translation: CASSIGLPTDTQYF.

This clone was recorded at least ten times. The V call is TRBV28, the J call TRBJ2-6; D remains unclear. The ends were cut back, 5 bases at V and 0 bases at J, with 8 bases in the middle. Germline CDR1 MDHEN, CDR2 SYDVKM. This CDR3 is 15 amino acids long. In DNA, the CDR3 is TGTGCCAGCAGTCTGACACACTCTGGGGCCAACGTCCTGACTTTC. This encodes CASSLTHSGANVLTF.

This clone has a count of ten or more. The chain joins TRBV10-2 to TRBJ1-1, with D perhaps TRBD1 (6 bases). There are 14 residues in the CDR3. Trimming took 3 bases from V and 4 from J, leaving 12 bases between them. From germline, CDR1 is WSHSY and CDR2 SAAADI. CDR3 sequence reads: CASSEQGLSTEAFF. DNA for the CDR3: TGCGCCAGCAGTGAACAGGGCCTGAGCACTGAAGCTTTCTTT.

This clone was picked up many times. The genes are TRBV5-4 and TRBJ2-7, with 7 bases that match TRBD2. CDR1 SGHNT and CDR2 YYREEE come from the germline V gene (reference sequence). This CDR3 has 16 amino acids. The J segment lost 2 bases and the V segment lost 0 bases, leaving 8 bases of the junction unmatched. The chain's CDR3 is CASSLGGGSRAYEQYF. Written as DNA, the CDR3 is TGTGCCAGCAGCTTGGGGGGCGGGAGTCGGGCCTACGAGCAGTACTTC. The full variable domain, in which reference TRBV5-4 and TRBJ2-7 provide the parts outside the CDR3, is ETGVTQSPTHLIKTRGQQVTLRCSSQSGHNTVSWYQQALGQGPQFIFQYYREEENGRGNFPPRFSGLQFPNYSSELNVNALELDDSALYLCASSLGGGSRAYEQYFGPGTRLTVT.

This clone was counted at least ten times. This chain uses TRBV6-1 with TRBJ1-1; D is possibly TRBD1 (5 bases). CDR3 size: 13 residues. The germline gives CDR1 MNHNS, CDR2 SASEGT. V lost 4 bases and J lost 5, with 11 bases in between. The chain's CDR3 is CASSGQRGTEAFF. CDR3 in DNA: TGTGCCAGCAGTGGACAGCGGGGGACTGAAGCTTTCTTT.

This clone was counted many times. The chain combines TRBV5-8 with TRBJ2-5; 7 bases match TRBD2. Germline-derived CDR1 and CDR2 are SGHTS and YDEGEE. V shed 3 bases, J shed 9 bases, and the junction held 17 bases outside the gene matches. The CDR3 contains 16 residues. CDR3 coding DNA: TGTGCCAGCAGCTCCAAGGCCGGGACTAATGAGGAGTCCCAGTACTTC. It encodes CASSSKAGTNEESQYF.

The chain couples TRBV7-2 to TRBJ2-5; D unclear. The J call may be faulty, since TRBJ2-7 better matches the DNA end. Germline values: CDR1 SGHTA, CDR2 FQGNSA. The CDR3 extends over 13 amino acids. DNA for the CDR3: TGTGCCAGCAGCTTAGCGCGCCAGGCCGAGCAGTACTTC. This sequence encodes CASSLARQAEQYF.

This clone was counted many times. J is TRBJ2-2 and V is TRBV7-2; weak D call: TRBD2 (7 bases). The ends were cut back, 5 bases at V and 7 bases at J, with 20 bases in the middle. The CDR3 is made up of 16 amino acids. The V gene's germline CDR1 is SGHTA and CDR2 FQGNSA. DNA for the CDR3: TGTGCCAGCAGCCCCCCCTGGGGGGGGCTTAACGGGGAGCTGTTTTTT. Protein sequence: CASSPPWGGLNGELFF.

This clone was detected many times. The chain recombines TRBV7-2 with TRBJ1-1, with no clear D. Germline CDR1 is SGHTA and CDR2 is FQGNSA. CDR3 length equals 16 residues. The V end lost 4 bases, the J end lost 0 bases, and 15 bases lay between the germline ends. The CDR3 nucleotides read TGTGCCAGCAGCTCCACCCCGACACGGATGAACACTGAAGCTTTCTTT. Amino acids: CASSSTPTRMNTEAFF.

The table lists this clone with many counts. The chain couples TRBV5-5 to TRBJ1-2; D is unresolved. Germline CDR1 is SGHKS and CDR2 is YYEKEE (reference sequence). Trimming pared 0 bases from V and 0 bases from J, leaving 6 bases between. The length of the CDR3 is 14 residues. The CDR3 sequence: CASSLAEANYGYTF. In DNA form, the CDR3 reads TGTGCCAGCAGCTTGGCCGAGGCTAACTATGGCTACACCTTC.

The chain employs TRBV6-4 and TRBJ2-3; maybe TRBD2 (5 bases). Germline lookup yields CDR1 MRHNA and CDR2 SNTAGT. The CDR3 is 14 residues long. V shed 3 bases and J shed 2 bases, with 9 bases lying between them. The CDR3 DNA sequence: TGTGCCAGCAGTGAGGCGGGTGACACAGATACGCAGTATTTT. This encodes CASSEAGDTDTQYF.

This clone was seen ten or more times. V is TRBV5-1 and J is TRBJ2-1; 9 nucleotides align to TRBD2. This CDR3 contains 17 residues. With 0 bases clipped from V and 1 base from J, the junction kept 5 bases outside the gene matches. Germline V gene data show CDR1 as SGHRS and CDR2 as YFSETQ. CDR3 sequence: CASSLVGAGGSYNEQFF. CDR3 DNA: TGCGCCAGCAGCTTGGTAGGGGCGGGAGGGTCCTACAATGAGCAGTTCTTC.

This clone was seen at least ten times. V usage is TRBV18 and J usage is TRBJ1-1; 9 bases align to TRBD1. The CDR3 is made up of 15 amino acids. CDR1 and CDR2 (germline): KGHSH, LQKENI. Trimming removed 2 bases from V and 4 bases from J; junction bases left unmatched: 5. The DNA for the CDR3 is TGTGCCAGCTCACCAAGGACAGGGGAGGCCACTGAAGCTTTCTTT. Amino acids: CASSPRTGEATEAFF.

This clone was detected ten times or more. The CDR3 DNA follows: TGTGCCAGCAGTTACTCCCATCAGGGTTATGGCTACACCTTC. Amino acids: CASSYSHQGYGYTF. The rearrangement joins TRBV6-5 to TRBJ1-2; possible D gene TRBD1, 5 bases. Germline CDR1 reads MNHEY; CDR2 reads SVGAGI. This CDR3 region has 14 residues. With 0 bases removed from V and 5 bases from J, the gap between germline ends came to 10 bases.

This clone turned up a few times. The chain links TRBV28 to TRBJ2-7; 9 bases agree with TRBD1. V lost 5 bases to trimming and J lost 1 base; unmatched junction nucleotides: 6. The germline V gene encodes CDR1 MDHEN and CDR2 SYDVKM. The CDR3 contains 15 residues. CDR3 coding DNA: TGTGCCAGCAGTATCACCGGGACAGGGTCCTACGAGCAGTACGTC. It specifies CASSITGTGSYEQYV.